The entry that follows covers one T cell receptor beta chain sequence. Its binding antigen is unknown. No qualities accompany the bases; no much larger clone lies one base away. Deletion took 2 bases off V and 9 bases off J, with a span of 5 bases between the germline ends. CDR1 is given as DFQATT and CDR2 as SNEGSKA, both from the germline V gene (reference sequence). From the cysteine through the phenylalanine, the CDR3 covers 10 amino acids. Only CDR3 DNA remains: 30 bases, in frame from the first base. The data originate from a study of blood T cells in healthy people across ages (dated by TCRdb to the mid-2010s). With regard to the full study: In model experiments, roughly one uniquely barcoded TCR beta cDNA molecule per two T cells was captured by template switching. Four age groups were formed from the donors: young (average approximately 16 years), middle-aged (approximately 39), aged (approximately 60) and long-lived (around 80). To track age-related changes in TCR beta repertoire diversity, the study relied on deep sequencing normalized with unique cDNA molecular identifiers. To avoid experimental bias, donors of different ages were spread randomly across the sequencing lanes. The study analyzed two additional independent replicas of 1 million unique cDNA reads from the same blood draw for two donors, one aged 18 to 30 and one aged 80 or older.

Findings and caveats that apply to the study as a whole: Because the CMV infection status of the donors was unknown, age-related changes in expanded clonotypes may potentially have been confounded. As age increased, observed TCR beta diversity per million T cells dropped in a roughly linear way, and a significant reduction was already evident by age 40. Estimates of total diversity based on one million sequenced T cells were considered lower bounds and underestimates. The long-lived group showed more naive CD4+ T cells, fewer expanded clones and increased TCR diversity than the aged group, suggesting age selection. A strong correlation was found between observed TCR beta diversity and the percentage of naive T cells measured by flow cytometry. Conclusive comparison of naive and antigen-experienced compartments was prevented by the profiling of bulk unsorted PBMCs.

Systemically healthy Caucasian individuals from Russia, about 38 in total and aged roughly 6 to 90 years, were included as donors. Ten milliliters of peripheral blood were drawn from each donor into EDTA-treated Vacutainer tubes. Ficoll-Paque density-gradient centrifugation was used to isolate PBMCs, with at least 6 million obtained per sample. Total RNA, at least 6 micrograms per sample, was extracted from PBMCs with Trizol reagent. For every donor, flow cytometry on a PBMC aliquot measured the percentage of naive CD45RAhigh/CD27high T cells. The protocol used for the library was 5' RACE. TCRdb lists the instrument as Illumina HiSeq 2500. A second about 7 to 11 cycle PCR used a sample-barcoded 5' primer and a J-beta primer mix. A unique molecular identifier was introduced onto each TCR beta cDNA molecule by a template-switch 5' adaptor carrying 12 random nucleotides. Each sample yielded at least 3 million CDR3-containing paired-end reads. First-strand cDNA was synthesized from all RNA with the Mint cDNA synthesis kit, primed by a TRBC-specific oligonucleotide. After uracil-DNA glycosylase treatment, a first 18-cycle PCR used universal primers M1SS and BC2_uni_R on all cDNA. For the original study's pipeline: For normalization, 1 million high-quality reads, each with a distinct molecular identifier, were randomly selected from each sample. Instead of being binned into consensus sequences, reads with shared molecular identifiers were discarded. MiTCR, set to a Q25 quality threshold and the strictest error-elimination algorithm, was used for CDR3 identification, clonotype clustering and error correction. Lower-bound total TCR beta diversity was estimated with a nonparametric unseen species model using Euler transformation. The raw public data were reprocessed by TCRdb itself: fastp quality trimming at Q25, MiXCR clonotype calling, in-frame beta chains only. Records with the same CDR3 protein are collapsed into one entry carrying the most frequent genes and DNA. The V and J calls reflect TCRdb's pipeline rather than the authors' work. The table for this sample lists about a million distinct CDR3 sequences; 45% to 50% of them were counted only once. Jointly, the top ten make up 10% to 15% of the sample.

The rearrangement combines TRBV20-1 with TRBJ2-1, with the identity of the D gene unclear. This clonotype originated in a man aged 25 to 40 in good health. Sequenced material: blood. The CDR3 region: CSARMSEQFF. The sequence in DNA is TGCAGTGCTAGAATGAGTGAGCAGTTCTTC.